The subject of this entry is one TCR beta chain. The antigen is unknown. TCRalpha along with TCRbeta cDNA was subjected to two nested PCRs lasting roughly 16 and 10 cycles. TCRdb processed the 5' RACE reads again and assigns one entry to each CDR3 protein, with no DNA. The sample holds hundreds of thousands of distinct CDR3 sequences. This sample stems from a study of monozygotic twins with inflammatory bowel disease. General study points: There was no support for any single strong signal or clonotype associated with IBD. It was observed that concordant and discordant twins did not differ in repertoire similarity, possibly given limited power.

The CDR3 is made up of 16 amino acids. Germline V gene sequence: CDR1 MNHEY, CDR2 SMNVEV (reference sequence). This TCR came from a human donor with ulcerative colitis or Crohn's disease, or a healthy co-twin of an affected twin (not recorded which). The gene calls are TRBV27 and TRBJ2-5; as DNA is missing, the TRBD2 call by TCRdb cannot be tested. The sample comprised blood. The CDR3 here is CASSCPLAGGEETQYF.